The 32 T cell receptor beta chains below come from one sample, sequenced in a study of blood T cell repertoires in COVID-19. TCRdb keeps only in-frame clones here, not all; method: immunoSEQ multiplex PCR. Of hundreds of thousands of clones in the sample, roughly 90% were seen once. Source material: peripheral blood. The receptors were gathered from a man aged 35 to 55 with acute or convalescent COVID-19.

V usage is TRBV28 and J usage is TRBJ1-6; TRBD1 is a possible D gene (6 bases). Trimming left V 8 bases short and J 7 bases short, with 18 bases between. The length of the CDR3 is 15 residues. CDR1 is MDHEN, CDR2 SYDVKM, per germline. CDR3 sequence reads: CASLRGAGRNSPLHF. CDR3 nucleotide sequence: TGTGCCAGCCTCCGGGGGGCAGGGCGGAATTCACCCCTCCACTTT.

The J gene is TRBJ1-5, the V gene TRBV30, with no clear D. Trimming shortened V by 2 bases and J by 4 bases, and 15 bases separated the two germline ends. Germline V gives CDR1 GTSNPN, CDR2 SVGIG (reference sequence). This CDR3 has 15 residues. The DNA of the CDR3 is TGTGCCTGGAGTCTAGCAGGCCCGGGGAATCAGCCCCAGCATTTT. Translated, it gives CAWSLAGPGNQPQHF.

This clone showed up just once. The chain combines TRBV19 with TRBJ1-1; D not certain. This CDR3 has 15 amino acids. The ends were cut back, 7 bases at V and 0 bases at J, with 15 bases in the middle. Germline V gene data show CDR1 as LNHDA and CDR2 as SQIVND (reference sequence). In nucleotides, the CDR3 is TGTGCCAGTACCGCGGTCCTAAAGTTGAACACTGAAGCTTTCTTT. Protein sequence: CASTAVLKLNTEAFF. Drawing the rest from reference TRBV19 and TRBJ1-1, the complete variable domain is DGGITQSPKYLFRKEGQNVTLSCEQNLNHDAMYWYRQDPGQGLRLIYYSQIVNDFQKGDIAEGYSVSREKKESFPLTVTSAQKNPTAFYLCASTAVLKLNTEAFFGQGTRLTVV.

The chain recombines TRBV2 with TRBJ1-1, with D perhaps TRBD1 (5 bases). V lost 4 bases and J lost 1, with 13 bases in between. CDR1 and CDR2 (germline): SNHLY, FYNNEI. The CDR3 runs to 15 residues. The DNA for the CDR3 is TGTGCCAGCAGTGTTAGACAGACTCGGAACACTGAAGCTTTCTTT. Amino acids: CASSVRQTRNTEAFF.

The rearrangement links TRBV28 to TRBJ1-5; 8 bases align to TRBD1. Germline V gives CDR1 MDHEN, CDR2 SYDVKM. The CDR3 has 16 amino acids. The ends lost 5 bases at V and 6 bases at J; junction bases unmatched: 12. Here the CDR3 reads CASSTTYQGAAQPQHF. CDR3 bases: TGTGCCAGCAGTACTACCTATCAGGGGGCGGCTCAGCCCCAGCATTTT.

The chain links TRBV9 to TRBJ1-4, with unresolved D. Germline CDR1 reads SGDLS; CDR2 reads YYNGEE. The germline V and J ends were trimmed by 2 bases and 8 bases, with 13 bases remaining between them. The CDR3 is 14 residues long. The CDR3 bases are TGTGCCAGCAGCGTCGGAGGTGTTCGGGAAAAACTGTTTTTT. This codes for CASSVGGVREKLFF.

This chain connects TRBV2 to TRBJ2-7; 9 nucleotides line up with TRBD2. CDR1 and CDR2 from the germline V gene are SNHLY and FYNNEI. This CDR3 comprises 16 residues. After removal of 6 bases from V and 0 bases from J, the junction contained 9 bases not matched to a gene. The CDR3 DNA follows: TGTGCCAGCAGCTCGGCGGGCGGGGGGGCCTCCTACGAGCAGTACTTC. Its protein product is CASSSAGGGASYEQYF. The variable domain in full, with the rest retrieved from reference TRBV2 and TRBJ2-7, is EPEVTQTPSHQVTQMGQEVILRCVPISNHLYFYWYRQILGQKVEFLVSFYNNEISEKSEIFDDQFSVERPDGSNFTLKIRSTKLEDSAMYFCASSSAGGGASYEQYFGPGTRLTVT.

The chain combines TRBV9 with TRBJ2-7; possible D gene TRBD1, 5 bases. The CDR3 consists of 13 residues. The V gene's germline CDR1 is SGDLS and CDR2 YYNGEE. V lost 0 bases, J lost 3 bases, and 7 bases lay in between. CDR3 in DNA: TGTGCCAGCAGCGTAGGTGACAGCTACGAGCAGTACTTC. Its protein product is CASSVGDSYEQYF.

The chain couples TRBV30 to TRBJ1-1, with D perhaps TRBD1 (6 bases). Trimming removed 0 bases from V and 4 bases from J, with 18 bases in between. The germline V gene encodes CDR1 GTSNPN and CDR2 SVGIG (reference sequence). The length of the CDR3 is 16 residues. CDR3 amino acids: CAWSVRRGNGATEAFF. The CDR3 bases are TGTGCCTGGAGTGTCCGCAGGGGAAATGGGGCCACTGAAGCTTTCTTT.

The chain carries TRBV21-1 and TRBJ1-2; TRBD1, the table's D call, lacks a check against the DNA. TRBV21-1 is a recognized pseudogene. The CDR3 runs 16 residues. CDR3 DNA: TGTGCCAGCAGCTTTCGCCGGGACAGGGAGAGCTATGGCTACACCTTC. It codes for CASSFRRDRESYGYTF.

J is TRBJ1-1 and V is TRBV5-1; D not certain. Trimming left V 1 base short and J 4 bases short, with 14 bases between. Germline V lookup: CDR1 SGHRS, CDR2 YFSETQ. The CDR3 loop spans 15 amino acids. Here the CDR3 DNA reads TGCGCCAGCAGCTTGCTAAGACCGGGGAGCACTGAAGCTTTCTTT. Translated, it gives CASSLLRPGSTEAFF.

The chain joins TRBV7-2 to TRBJ1-6, with D unresolved. Germline lookup yields CDR1 SGHTA and CDR2 FQGNSA. The V and J ends lost 5 bases and 8 bases respectively, with 7 bases between them. The CDR3 has 12 amino acids. CDR3 nucleotide sequence: TGTGCCAGCAGCCACCGGGATTCACCCCTCCACTTT. It translates to CASSHRDSPLHF.

This chain uses TRBV6-2 or TRBV6-3 with TRBJ2-1; 16 bases match TRBD2. CDR3 size: 20 residues. CDR1 and CDR2 from the germline V gene are MNHEY and SVGEGT. The junction had 14 bases not matched to a gene; V was cut back by 5 bases and J by 4 bases. The chain's CDR3 is CASSPRPGLAGGRPYNEQFF. The DNA for the CDR3 is TGTGCCAGCAGTCCCCGCCCGGGACTAGCGGGGGGGCGACCATACAATGAGCAGTTCTTC.

The chain combines TRBV7-9 with TRBJ2-1, with a tentative D call TRBD2 (6 bases). The CDR3 runs 14 residues. Germline CDR1 and CDR2: SEHNR and FQNEAQ (reference sequence). Trimming shortened V by 1 base and J by 7 bases, and 11 bases separated the two germline ends. The CDR3, as DNA: TGTGCCAGCAGCTTAGTGACTAGTATGAATGAGCAGTTCTTC. Its translation is CASSLVTSMNEQFF.

This chain links TRBV5-1 with TRBJ1-1; TRBD1 is a possible D gene (5 bases). CDR1 is SGHRS and CDR2 is YFSETQ in the germline V gene. CDR3 length: 17 amino acids. The V and J ends lost 4 bases and 1 base respectively, with 20 bases between them. CDR3 nucleotides: TGCGCCAGCAGCCCGGGACTATCAGGACATTCGAACACTGAAGCTTTCTTT. Translating gives CASSPGLSGHSNTEAFF.

The rearrangement joins TRBV28 to TRBJ2-5, with D perhaps matching TRBD2 (6 bases). Germline CDR1 and CDR2: MDHEN and SYDVKM. This CDR3 spans 14 amino acids. Trimming stripped 1 base from V and 1 base from J, with 7 bases between. In nucleotides, the CDR3 is TGTGCCAGCAGTTTATCGGAGGGCCAAGAGACCCAGTACTTC. It encodes CASSLSEGQETQYF.

The rearrangement links TRBV5-6 to TRBJ1-1; 10 positions match TRBD1. Per the germline V gene, CDR1 is SGHDT and CDR2 is YYEEEE. J gave up 7 bases and V 1 base, and 10 bases lay outside the gene matches. This CDR3 region has 16 residues. CDR3 loop: CASSLPGQGIYFEAFF. For the CDR3, the DNA is TGTGCCAGCAGCTTGCCGGGACAGGGGATATATTTTGAAGCTTTCTTT.

V is TRBV28 and J is TRBJ1-1, with 9 bases lining up with TRBD1. The CDR3 has 14 residues. Germline V gene data show CDR1 as MDHEN and CDR2 as SYDVKM. Trimming cost V 3 bases and J 11 bases; bases outside gene matches: 10. CDR3 sequence reads: CASSFPGQGVSAFF. CDR3 in DNA: TGTGCCAGCAGTTTTCCGGGACAGGGAGTGTCGGCTTTCTTT. Variable domain in full (rest from reference TRBV28 and TRBJ1-1): DVKVTQSSRYLVKRTGEKVFLECVQDMDHENMFWYRQDPGLGLRLIYFSYDVKMKEKGDIPEGYSVSREKKERFSLILESASTNQTSMYLCASSFPGQGVSAFFGQGTRLTVV.

The V call is TRBV3-1 (or the pseudogene TRBV3-2), the J call TRBJ1-1; 10 bases are a match to TRBD1. Per germline, CDR1 LGHDT and CDR2 YNNKEL (reference sequence). V shed 5 bases and J 6 bases; nucleotides not matched to a gene: 24. This CDR3 has 20 amino acids. CDR3 sequence: CASSGFSFRQGAVNRSEAFF. CDR3 nucleotides: TGTGCCAGCAGCGGATTCAGCTTCAGACAGGGGGCGGTAAACAGGTCTGAAGCTTTCTTT.

CDR3: CASSLFGGGSSNYGYTF. The DNA of the CDR3 is TGTGCCAGCAGCCTCTTCGGAGGGGGCTCCTCTAACTATGGCTACACCTTC. The rearrangement uses TRBV9 and TRBJ1-2; TRBD1 matches at 7 bases. CDR1 is SGDLS and CDR2 is YYNGEE in the germline V gene. V shed 4 bases, J shed 0 bases, and the junction held 12 bases outside the gene matches. This CDR3 contains 17 residues.

The DNA for the CDR3 is TGTGCCAGCAGCTTAAGGCAGGGGGCTTACCCCGGGGAGCTGTTTTTT. Amino acids: CASSLRQGAYPGELFF. The chain employs TRBV7-2 and TRBJ2-2; 8 bases agree with TRBD1. Germline assignment: CDR1 SGHTA and CDR2 FQGNSA. The V segment lost 2 bases and the J segment 6 bases; nucleotides outside the gene matches: 8. The CDR3 is 16 amino acids.

The chain carries TRBV6-2 or TRBV6-3 and TRBJ2-7, with a tentative D call TRBD1 (7 bases). CDR1 is MNHEY, CDR2 SVGEGT, per germline. V was shortened by 2 bases and J by 3 bases, with 29 bases between the two germline ends. The CDR3 totals 20 residues. CDR3 in amino acids: CASSYARDEIGRQGLYEQYF. The CDR3 nucleotides read TGTGCCAGCAGTTACGCCCGAGACGAAATAGGGAGACAGGGACTCTACGAGCAGTACTTC.

The V call is TRBV28, the J call TRBJ1-6; D is unresolved. CDR3 length: 15 amino acids. The ends were cut back, 2 bases at V and 5 bases at J, with 10 bases in the middle. CDR1 is MDHEN, CDR2 SYDVKM, per germline. The CDR3 DNA sequence: TGTGCCAGCAGTTTAGCCATAGTTAATAATTCACCCCTCCACTTT. It yields the protein CASSLAIVNNSPLHF.

The V gene is TRBV5-4, the J gene TRBJ2-2; a weak D match, TRBD2 (7 bases). CDR1 and CDR2 (germline): SGHNT, YYREEE (reference sequence). This CDR3 region has 15 residues. V lost 4 bases and J 3 bases, leaving 13 bases between the germline ends. The CDR3 nucleotides are TGTGCCAGCAGCCCCCAAGGGGGGGACACCGGGGAGCTGTTTTTT. This sequence encodes CASSPQGGDTGELFF.

V is TRBV7-3 and J is TRBJ2-1; D call uncertain. The CDR3 covers 14 residues. Trimming shortened V by 0 bases and J by 5 bases, and 8 bases separated the two germline ends. Germline V gene sequence: CDR1 SGHTA, CDR2 FQGTGA. The CDR3 region has the DNA TGTGCCAGCAGCTTAACCGACTTTGACAATGAGCAGTTCTTC. Translating it yields CASSLTDFDNEQFF.

V usage is TRBV19 and J usage is TRBJ2-5; possibly TRBD1 for D (6 bases). The CDR3 is 12 residues long. The germline CDR1 and CDR2 sequences are LNHDA and SQIVND (reference sequence). The V and J ends lost 9 bases and 6 bases respectively, with 14 bases between them. The DNA for the CDR3 is TGTGCCAGCCCGACAGGATGGAAGACCCAGTACTTC. Amino acids: CASPTGWKTQYF.

J is TRBJ1-1 and V is TRBV6-4; D might be TRBD1 (5 bases). CDR3 length equals 13 residues. V gave up 4 bases and J gave up 0 bases, with 6 bases separating them. Germline-derived CDR1 and CDR2 are MRHNA and SNTAGT. Here the CDR3 reads CASSAGMNTEAFF. CDR3 in DNA: TGTGCCAGCAGTGCAGGGATGAACACTGAAGCTTTCTTT.

The chain links TRBV18 to TRBJ2-1; a weak D match, TRBD2 (5 bases). CDR1 KGHSH and CDR2 LQKENI come from the germline V gene. Trimming pared 8 bases from V and 9 bases from J, leaving 14 bases between. CDR3 length: 12 amino acids. The CDR3 nucleotides read TGTGCCAGCGAACCAACACGGGGTGAGCAGTTCTTC. Translation: CASEPTRGEQFF.

A remark on this clone: The same CDR3 is also encoded by other DNA sequences in this sample. V and J are TRBV6-5 and TRBJ1-5, with 8 bases aligning to TRBD1. The CDR3 extends over 14 amino acids. With V trimmed by 5 bases and J by 4 bases, 4 bases remained unmatched. Per germline, CDR1 MNHEY and CDR2 SVGAGI. The CDR3 is CASSRDRGNQPQHF. CDR3 DNA: TGTGCCAGCAGTCGTGACAGGGGTAATCAGCCCCAGCATTTT.

The V and J genes are TRBV5-6 and TRBJ2-3; D ambiguous. This CDR3 is 15 amino acids long. Germline CDR1 SGHDT, CDR2 YYEEEE. The V end was cut by 1 base, the J end by 2 bases, with 11 bases between. The CDR3 DNA sequence: TGTGCCAGCAGCTTGACTCGAACCGTCACAGATACGCAGTATTTT. This translates into CASSLTRTVTDTQYF.

CDR3 loop: CASSRDILNYGYTF. The CDR3 DNA reads TGTGCCAGCAGCCGAGACATATTAAACTATGGCTACACCTTC. The chain is built from TRBV28 and TRBJ1-2; D gene uncertain. CDR3 size: 14 residues. Trimming cost V 6 bases and J 2 bases, with 13 bases left between them. Germline-derived CDR1 and CDR2 are MDHEN and SYDVKM.

This clone came up a few times. The chain employs TRBV5-1 and TRBJ2-5; 8 positions agree with TRBD1. The CDR3 has 16 amino acids. With V trimmed by 0 bases and J by 1 base, 5 bases remained unmatched. CDR1 and CDR2 from the germline V gene are SGHRS and YFSETQ. The CDR3 nucleotides are TGCGCCAGCAGCTTGGACAGACAGGGGCCCCAAGAGACCCAGTACTTC. Protein sequence: CASSLDRQGPQETQYF.